This T cell receptor (beta chain) was identified in a study of cytomegalovirus exposure and HLA in healthy donors. With respect to this clone: Its target is unknown.

Between the trimmed V and J ends, which lost 3 bases and 0 bases, there was a span of 15 bases. CDR1 is MNHEY, CDR2 SVGAGI, per germline. CDR3 size: 16 residues. Findings of the study overall: Most TCR sequences were seen very rarely across donors, but some public TCRs occurred in many.

Assay used: immunoSEQ multiplex PCR; TCRdb lists only in-frame clones, some missing. The profile covers 300,000 or so clones, with roughly 88% appearing a single time and around 0.96% taken by the ten largest. The TCR originated in a man younger than 45 in good health and CMV-seronegative. The V gene is TRBV6-5, the J gene TRBJ2-7, with a possible D match to TRBD1 (6 bases). The sample taken for sequencing was PBMCs. The CDR3 DNA is TGTGCCAGCAGTTATGTGCGACAGGAGAGCTCCTACGAGCAGTACTTC. This gives the protein CASSYVRQESSYEQYF.